Sequencing of this T cell receptor beta chain was carried out in a study of T cells in Graves' hyperthyroidism and ophthalmopathy. Study overall: The authors collected peripheral blood at initial diagnosis, before any treatment. The study's findings and limits: From stable hyperthyroidism, ophthalmopathy was separated by a 13 V-J model.

There are 14 residues in the CDR3. Germline V gives CDR1 SGDLS, CDR2 YYNGEE. V was pared by 3 bases and J by 0 bases, with 9 bases between. On the basis of clinical symptoms, serum thyroxine and TRAb, thyroid ultrasound and orbital computed tomography, diagnoses were made. Template material for amplifying TCR beta CDR3 regions consisted of RNA transcripts. The HTBI primer set drove a first-round RT-PCR of the TCR CDR3. One entry per CDR3 protein, called by TCRdb with MiXCR from the multiplex PCR reads. This sample has approximately 400,000 distinct CDR3 sequences, with approximately 15% found just once. This clonotype was counted at least ten times. Its antigen is unidentified.

The sequenced material came from blood. The chain employs TRBV9 and TRBJ1-1; D unresolved. This receptor was identified in a woman aged 25 to 45 with Graves' ophthalmopathy. The CDR3 coding sequence is TGTGCCAGCAGCGCATCAGCATTGAACACTGAAGCTTTCTTT. Amino acid sequence: CASSASALNTEAFF.